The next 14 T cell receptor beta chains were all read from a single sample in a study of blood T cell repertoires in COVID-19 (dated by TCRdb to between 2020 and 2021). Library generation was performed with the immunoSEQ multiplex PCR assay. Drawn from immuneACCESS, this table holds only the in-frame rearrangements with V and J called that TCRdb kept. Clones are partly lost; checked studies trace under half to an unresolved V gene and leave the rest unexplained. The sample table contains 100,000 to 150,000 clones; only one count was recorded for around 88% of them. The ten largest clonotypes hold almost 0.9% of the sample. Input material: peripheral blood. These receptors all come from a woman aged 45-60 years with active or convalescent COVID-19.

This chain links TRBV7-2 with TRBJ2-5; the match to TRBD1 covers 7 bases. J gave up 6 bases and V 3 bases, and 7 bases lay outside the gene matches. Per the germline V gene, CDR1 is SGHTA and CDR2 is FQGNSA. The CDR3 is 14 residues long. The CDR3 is CASSLATGTKTQYF. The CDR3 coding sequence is TGTGCCAGCAGCTTGGCGACAGGGACCAAGACCCAGTACTTC.

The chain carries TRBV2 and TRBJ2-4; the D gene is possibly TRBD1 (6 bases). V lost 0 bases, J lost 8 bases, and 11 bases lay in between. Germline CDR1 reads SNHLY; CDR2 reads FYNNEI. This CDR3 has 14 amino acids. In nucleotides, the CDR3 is TGTGCCAGCAGTGAAGCGGGCAGGGGAGACATTCAGTACTTC. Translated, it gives CASSEAGRGDIQYF.

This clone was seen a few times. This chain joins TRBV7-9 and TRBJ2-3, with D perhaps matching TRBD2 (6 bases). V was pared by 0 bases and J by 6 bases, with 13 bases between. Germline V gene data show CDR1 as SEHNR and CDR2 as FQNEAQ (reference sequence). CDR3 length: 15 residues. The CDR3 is CASSLARVGGDTQYF. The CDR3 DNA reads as TGTGCCAGCAGCTTAGCGCGCGTGGGAGGCGATACGCAGTATTTT.

Written as DNA, the CDR3 is TGTGCCAGCAGCTTGTGGGACAGGGGCCCCCTACAGTTCTTC. It yields the protein CASSLWDRGPLQFF. This rearrangement joins TRBV5-6 to TRBJ2-1; 10 positions agree with TRBD1. CDR1 SGHDT and CDR2 YYEEEE come from the germline V gene. The CDR3 loop spans 14 amino acids. V was clipped by 1 base and J by 13 bases; unmatched bases: 8.

CDR3: CASSPPGGNQPQHF. The CDR3 nucleotides are TGTGCCAGCAGCCCCCCAGGGGGCAATCAGCCCCAGCATTTT. The rearrangement joins TRBV7-2 to TRBJ1-5; possibly TRBD1 for D (6 bases). CDR3 length equals 14 residues. Trimming pared 5 bases from V and 2 bases from J, leaving 10 bases between. Germline values: CDR1 SGHTA, CDR2 FQGNSA. The complete variable domain, with remaining parts taken from reference TRBV7-2 and TRBJ1-5, reads GAGVSQSPSNKVTEKGKDVELRCDPISGHTALYWYRQSLGQGLEFLIYFQGNSAPDKSGLPSDRFSAERTGGSVSTLTIQRTQQEDSAVYLCASSPPGGNQPQHFGDGTRLSIL.

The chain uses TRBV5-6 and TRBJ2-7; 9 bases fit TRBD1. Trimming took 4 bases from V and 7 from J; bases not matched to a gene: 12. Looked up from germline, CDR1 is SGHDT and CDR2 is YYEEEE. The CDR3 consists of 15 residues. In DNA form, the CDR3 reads TGTGCCAGCAGCCAGGGGACAGGGTTTCAAAGGGAGCAGTACTTC. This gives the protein CASSQGTGFQREQYF.

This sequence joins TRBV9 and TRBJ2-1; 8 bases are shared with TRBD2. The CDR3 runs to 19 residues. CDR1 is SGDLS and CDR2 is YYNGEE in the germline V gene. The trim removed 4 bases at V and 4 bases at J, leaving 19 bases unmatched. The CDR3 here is CASSPTTSGETSEYNEQFF. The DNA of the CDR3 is TGTGCCAGCAGCCCTACGACGTCAGGGGAGACTAGCGAATACAATGAGCAGTTCTTC.

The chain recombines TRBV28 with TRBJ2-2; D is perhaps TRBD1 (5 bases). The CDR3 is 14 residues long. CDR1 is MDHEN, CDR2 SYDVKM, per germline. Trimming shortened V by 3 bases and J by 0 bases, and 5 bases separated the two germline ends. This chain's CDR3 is CASSLTANTGELFF. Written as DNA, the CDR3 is TGTGCCAGCAGTTTGACAGCGAACACCGGGGAGCTGTTTTTT.

The CDR3 spells CASSPNGGNQPQHF. DNA of the CDR3: TGTGCCAGCAGCCCAAACGGGGGGAATCAGCCCCAGCATTTT. This sequence joins TRBV7-2 and TRBJ1-5; D is perhaps TRBD1 (5 bases). CDR1 and CDR2 from the germline V gene are SGHTA and FQGNSA. V lost 5 bases to trimming and J lost 4 bases, with 12 bases between them. The CDR3 runs to 14 residues.

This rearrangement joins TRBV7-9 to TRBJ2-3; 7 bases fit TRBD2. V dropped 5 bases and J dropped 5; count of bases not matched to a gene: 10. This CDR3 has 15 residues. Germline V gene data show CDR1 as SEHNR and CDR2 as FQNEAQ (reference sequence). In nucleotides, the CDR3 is TGTGCCAGCAGCCCGGGGGGTAGCGGAGGAGATACGCAGTATTTT. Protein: CASSPGGSGGDTQYF.

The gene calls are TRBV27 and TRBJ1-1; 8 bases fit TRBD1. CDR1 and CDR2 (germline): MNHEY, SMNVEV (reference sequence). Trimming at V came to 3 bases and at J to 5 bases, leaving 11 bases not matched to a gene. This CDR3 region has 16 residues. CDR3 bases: TGTGCCAGCAGTTTGTCGGGGATGACAGGGGCAACTGAAGCTTTCTTT. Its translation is CASSLSGMTGATEAFF.

In nucleotides, the CDR3 is TGTGCCAGCAGCGGGTCACTAGGTTACGAGCAGTACTTC. Translation gives CASSGSLGYEQYF. The chain employs TRBV5-4 and TRBJ2-7; a possible D gene is TRBD2 (5 bases). Trimming shortened V by 4 bases and J by 4 bases, and 12 bases separated the two germline ends. Germline loops: CDR1 SGHNT, CDR2 YYREEE (reference sequence). This CDR3 has 13 residues.

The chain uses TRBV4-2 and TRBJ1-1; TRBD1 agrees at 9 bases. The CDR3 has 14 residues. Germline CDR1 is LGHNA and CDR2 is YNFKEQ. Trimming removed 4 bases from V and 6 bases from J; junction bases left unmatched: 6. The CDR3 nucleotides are TGTGCCAGCAGCCGCGAACAGGGGGCCGCTGAAGCTTTCTTT. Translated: CASSREQGAAEAFF.

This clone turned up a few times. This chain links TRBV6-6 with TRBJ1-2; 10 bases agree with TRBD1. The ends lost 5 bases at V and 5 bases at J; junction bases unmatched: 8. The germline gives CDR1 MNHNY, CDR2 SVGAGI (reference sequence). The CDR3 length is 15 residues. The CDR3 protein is CASSRTGGQGYGYTF. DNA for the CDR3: TGTGCCAGCAGTCGGACAGGGGGTCAGGGTTATGGCTACACCTTC.